The TCR beta chain described here comes from a study of radiotherapy plus CTLA-4 blockade in lung cancer. Study-level information: Objective response was observed in roughly 20% of patients, and disease control in 31%.

A word on this clone: Its antigen is currently unknown.

With ipilimumab providing CTLA-4 blockade, focal radiation was administered to patients who had chemo-refractory metastatic non-small-cell lung cancer. After removal of 8 bases from V and 1 base from J, the junction contained 1 base not matched to a gene. CDR1 and CDR2 from the germline V gene are KGHSH and LQKENI. This CDR3 has 13 amino acids. Notes on the study in general: Researchers report tumor-derived TCR clones expanding in blood after radiotherapy plus ipilimumab. Response, reportedly, was best predicted by interferon-beta along with early blood T cell clone dynamics.

Assay used: immunoSEQ multiplex PCR; TCRdb lists only in-frame clones, some missing. The table shows roughly 110,000 clones, with around 85% occurring only once. This clonotype was obtained from a human donor with non-small cell lung cancer that progressed on radiotherapy plus ipilimumab. Some clones in this sample may be carry-over from other donors' samples. This chain connects TRBV18 to TRBJ2-3; 9 nucleotides match TRBD1. Sequencing was performed on peripheral blood, taken from a patient treated with radiotherapy plus ipilimumab. The CDR3 loop is CASRTGGTDTQYF. As DNA, the CDR3 is TGTGCCAGCCGGACAGGGGGCACAGATACGCAGTATTTT.